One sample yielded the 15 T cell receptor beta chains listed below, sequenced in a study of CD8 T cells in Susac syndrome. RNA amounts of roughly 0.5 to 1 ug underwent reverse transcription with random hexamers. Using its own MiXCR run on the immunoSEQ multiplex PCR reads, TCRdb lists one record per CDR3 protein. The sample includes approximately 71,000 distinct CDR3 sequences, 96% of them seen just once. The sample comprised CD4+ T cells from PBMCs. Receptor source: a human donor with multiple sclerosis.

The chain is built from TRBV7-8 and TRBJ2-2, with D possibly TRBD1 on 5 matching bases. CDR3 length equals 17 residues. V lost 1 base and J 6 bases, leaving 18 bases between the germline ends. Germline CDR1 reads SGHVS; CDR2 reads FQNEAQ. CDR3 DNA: TGTGCCAGCAGCTTAGTGGGCAGGGCCGGCCGGGCCGGGGAGCTGTTTTTT. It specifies CASSLVGRAGRAGELFF.

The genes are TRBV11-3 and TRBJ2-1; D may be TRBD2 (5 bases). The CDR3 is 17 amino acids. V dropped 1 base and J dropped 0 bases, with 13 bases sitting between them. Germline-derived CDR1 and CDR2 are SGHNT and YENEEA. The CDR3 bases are TGTGCCAGCAGCTTAGCCCGCTGGGAGAGCTCCTACAATGAGCAGTTCTTC. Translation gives CASSLARWESSYNEQFF. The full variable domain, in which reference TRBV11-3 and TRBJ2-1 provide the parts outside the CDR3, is EAGVVQSPRYKIIEKKQPVAFWCNPISGHNTLYWYLQNLGQGPELLIRYENEEAVDDSQLPKDRFSAERLKGVDSTLKIQPAELGDSAVYLCASSLARWESSYNEQFFGPGTRLTVL.

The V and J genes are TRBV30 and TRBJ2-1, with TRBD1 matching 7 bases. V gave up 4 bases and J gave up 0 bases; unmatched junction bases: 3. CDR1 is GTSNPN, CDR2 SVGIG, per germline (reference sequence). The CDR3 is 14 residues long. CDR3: CAWKQGSSYNEQFF. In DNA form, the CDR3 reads TGTGCCTGGAAACAGGGGAGCTCCTACAATGAGCAGTTCTTC.

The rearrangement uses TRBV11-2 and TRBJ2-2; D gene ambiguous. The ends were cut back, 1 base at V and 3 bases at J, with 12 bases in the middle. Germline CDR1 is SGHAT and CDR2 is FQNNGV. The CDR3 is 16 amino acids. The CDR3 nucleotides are TGTGCCAGCAGCTTAGCGGTGTGGCCGTACACCGGGGAGCTGTTTTTT. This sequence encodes CASSLAVWPYTGELFF.

CDR3 sequence: CASSQVDSPLHF. CDR3 nucleotide sequence: TGTGCCAGCAGCCAAGTCGACTCACCCCTCCACTTT. This chain connects TRBV3-1 to TRBJ1-6; D remains unclear. The CDR3 is 12 amino acids. Trimming took off 1 base at V and 10 bases at J, with 5 bases between the two ends. The germline V gene encodes CDR1 LGHDT and CDR2 YNNKEL (reference sequence).

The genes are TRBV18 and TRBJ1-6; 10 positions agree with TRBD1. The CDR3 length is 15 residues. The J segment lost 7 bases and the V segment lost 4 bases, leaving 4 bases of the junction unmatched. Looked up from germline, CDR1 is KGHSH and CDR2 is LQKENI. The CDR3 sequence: CASSLGTGANSPLHF. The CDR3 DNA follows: TGTGCCAGCTCACTCGGGACAGGGGCCAATTCACCCCTCCACTTT.

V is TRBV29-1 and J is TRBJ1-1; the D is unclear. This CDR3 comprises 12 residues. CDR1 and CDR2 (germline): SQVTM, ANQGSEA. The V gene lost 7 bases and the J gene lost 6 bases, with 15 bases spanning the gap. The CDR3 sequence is CSASSPYAEAFF. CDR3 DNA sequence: TGCAGCGCCTCAAGCCCGTACGCTGAAGCTTTCTTT.

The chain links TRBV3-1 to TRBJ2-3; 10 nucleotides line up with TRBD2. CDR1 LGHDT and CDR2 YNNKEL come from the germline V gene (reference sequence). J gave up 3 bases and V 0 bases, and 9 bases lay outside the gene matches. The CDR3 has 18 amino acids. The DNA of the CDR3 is TGTGCCAGCAGCCAAGATCTACAGCGGGGGGGCAAAACAGATACGCAGTATTTT. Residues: CASSQDLQRGGKTDTQYF.

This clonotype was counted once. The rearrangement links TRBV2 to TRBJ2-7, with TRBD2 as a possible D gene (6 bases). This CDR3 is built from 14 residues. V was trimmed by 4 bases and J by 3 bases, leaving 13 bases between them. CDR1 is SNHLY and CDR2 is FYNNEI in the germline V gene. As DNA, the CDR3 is TGTGCCAGCAGTGTGGAGGGGAGCCTCTACGAGCAGTACTTC. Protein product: CASSVEGSLYEQYF.

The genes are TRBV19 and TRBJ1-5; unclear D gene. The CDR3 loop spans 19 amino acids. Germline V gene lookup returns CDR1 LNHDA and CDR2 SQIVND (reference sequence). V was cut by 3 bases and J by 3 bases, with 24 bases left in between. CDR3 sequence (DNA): TGTGCCAGTAGTATTTCTGCCCTTTCGACGAGGGTAAACAATCAGCCCCAGCATTTT. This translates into CASSISALSTRVNNQPQHF. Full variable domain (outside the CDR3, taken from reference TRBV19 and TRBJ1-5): DGGITQSPKYLFRKEGQNVTLSCEQNLNHDAMYWYRQDPGQGLRLIYYSQIVNDFQKGDIAEGYSVSREKKESFPLTVTSAQKNPTAFYLCASSISALSTRVNNQPQHFGDGTRLSIL.

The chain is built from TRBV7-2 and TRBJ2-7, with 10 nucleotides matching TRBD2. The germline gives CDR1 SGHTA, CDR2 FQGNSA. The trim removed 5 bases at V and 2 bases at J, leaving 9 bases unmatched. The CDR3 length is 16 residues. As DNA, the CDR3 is TGTGCCAGCAGCCGCACCGGGAGCGGGGGGGCCTACGAGCAGTACTTC. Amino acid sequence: CASSRTGSGGAYEQYF.

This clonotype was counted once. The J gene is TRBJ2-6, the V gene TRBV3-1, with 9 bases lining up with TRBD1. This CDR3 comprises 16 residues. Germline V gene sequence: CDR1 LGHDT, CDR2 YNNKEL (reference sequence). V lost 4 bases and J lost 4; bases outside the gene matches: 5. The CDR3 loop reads CASSRRTGAGANVLTF. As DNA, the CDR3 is TGTGCCAGCAGCCGCCGGACAGGGGCCGGGGCCAACGTCCTGACTTTC.

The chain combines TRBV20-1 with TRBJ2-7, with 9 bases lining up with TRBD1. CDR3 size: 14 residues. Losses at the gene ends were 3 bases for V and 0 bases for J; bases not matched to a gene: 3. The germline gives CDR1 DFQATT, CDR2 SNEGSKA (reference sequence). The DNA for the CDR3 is TGCAGTGCTAGTGAGACAGGGGGCTCCTACGAGCAGTACTTC. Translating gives CSASETGGSYEQYF.

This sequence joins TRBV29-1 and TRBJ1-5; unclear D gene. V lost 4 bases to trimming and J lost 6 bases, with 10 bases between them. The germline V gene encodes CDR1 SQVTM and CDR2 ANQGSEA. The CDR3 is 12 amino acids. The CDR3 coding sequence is TGCAGCGTTGGGAAAGCGGGTCAGCCCCAGCATTTT. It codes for CSVGKAGQPQHF.

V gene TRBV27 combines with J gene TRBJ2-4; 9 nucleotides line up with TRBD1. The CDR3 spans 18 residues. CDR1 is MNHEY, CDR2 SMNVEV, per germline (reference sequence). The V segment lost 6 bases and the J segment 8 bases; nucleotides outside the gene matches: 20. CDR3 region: CASRPPRPPGQGLDIQYF. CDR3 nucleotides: TGTGCCAGCAGGCCCCCCCGGCCACCGGGACAGGGCTTAGACATTCAGTACTTC.